One T cell receptor (beta chain) is described in this entry. The entry originates in a study of blood T cell repertoires in COVID-19. This CDR3 region has 14 residues. Trimming removed 0 bases from V and 8 bases from J, with 14 bases in between. Per germline, CDR1 SQVTM and CDR2 ANQGSEA. Study processing details: Scientists estimated how many nucleated cells there were by amplifying reference gene primers. Using immunoSEQ multiplex PCR, the repertoire was profiled, and TCRdb retains in-frame clones only, with some absent. V and J calls and clone size are those listed in that table; D and trimming were worked out from the DNA. The sample contains roughly 200,000 clones, 70% to 90% of which appear only once.

The chain combines TRBV29-1 with TRBJ2-1; a weak D match, TRBD2 (6 bases). The clonotype was recovered from a person between 65 and 80 years old with COVID-19, enrolled during active disease. The source material was peripheral blood. CDR3 nucleotides: TGCAGCGTTGAAGATAGGGCTAGCGCAGATGAGCAGTTCTTC. It specifies CSVEDRASADEQFF.